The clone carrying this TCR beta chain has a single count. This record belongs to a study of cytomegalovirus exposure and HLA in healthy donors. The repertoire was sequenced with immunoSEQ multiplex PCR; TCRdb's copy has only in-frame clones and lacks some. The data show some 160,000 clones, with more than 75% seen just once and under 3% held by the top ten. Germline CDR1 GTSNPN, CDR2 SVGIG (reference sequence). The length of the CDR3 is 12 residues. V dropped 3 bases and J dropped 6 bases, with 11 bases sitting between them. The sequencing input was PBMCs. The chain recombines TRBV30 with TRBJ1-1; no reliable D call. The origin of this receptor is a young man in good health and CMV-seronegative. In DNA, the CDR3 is TGTGCCTGGAGCCGCGCGGAACCTGAAGCTTTCTTT. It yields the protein CAWSRAEPEAFF.